These 29 T cell receptor beta chains were sequenced from one sample in a study of CD8 T cells in Susac syndrome. With random hexamers, reverse transcription was performed on about 0.5 to 1 ug of RNA. TCRdb processed the immunoSEQ multiplex PCR reads anew with MiXCR; each CDR3 protein has one entry. This sample yields about 94,000 distinct CDR3 sequences, of which about 94% are seen a single time; roughly 0.31% belongs to the top ten. The sample taken for sequencing was CD4+ T cells from PBMCs. These receptor sequences come from a human donor with Susac syndrome.

This chain joins TRBV30 and TRBJ1-6; 9 bases agree with TRBD1. The CDR3 sequence is 13 residues long. The germline gives CDR1 GTSNPN, CDR2 SVGIG (reference sequence). The ends lost 8 bases at V and 7 bases at J; junction bases unmatched: 6. The CDR3 DNA reads as TGTGCCACCGGACAGGGGAAAAATTCACCCCTCCACTTT. It yields the protein CATGQGKNSPLHF.

This chain links TRBV9 with TRBJ2-3; 7 positions match TRBD2. CDR3 length: 15 amino acids. From germline, CDR1 is SGDLS and CDR2 YYNGEE. V was pared by 3 bases and J by 6 bases, with 10 bases of the junction left unmatched. CDR3 region: CASSGKERGGDTQYF. CDR3 sequence (DNA): TGTGCCAGCAGCGGCAAAGAGCGGGGAGGTGATACGCAGTATTTT. Drawing the rest from reference TRBV9 and TRBJ2-3, the complete variable domain is DSGVTQTPKHLITATGQRVTLRCSPRSGDLSVYWYQQSLDQGLQFLIQYYNGEERAKGNILERFSAQQFPDLHSELNLSSLELGDSALYFCASSGKERGGDTQYFGPGTRLTVL.

The CDR3 DNA sequence: TGTGCCAGCAGCCAAGAGGCCCCGGGACAGGGGGACATTTACGAGCAGTACTTC. It codes for CASSQEAPGQGDIYEQYF. The chain uses TRBV4-2 and TRBJ2-7; TRBD1 matches 11 bases. V lost 0 bases and J lost 4; bases outside the gene matches: 11. From germline, CDR1 is LGHNA and CDR2 YNFKEQ. This CDR3 has 18 residues.

The chain is built from TRBV29-1 and TRBJ1-1; weak D call: TRBD1 (5 bases). Trimming shortened V by 2 bases and J by 0 bases, and 7 bases separated the two germline ends. The CDR3 contains 13 residues. The germline CDR1 and CDR2 sequences are SQVTM and ANQGSEA. The CDR3 loop is CSVESGLNTEAFF. CDR3 DNA sequence: TGCAGCGTTGAATCAGGGCTGAACACTGAAGCTTTCTTT.

The J gene is TRBJ2-5, the V gene TRBV5-4; D not certain. Deletions cut 3 bases from V and 2 bases from J, with 14 bases between. CDR1 is SGHNT and CDR2 is YYREEE in the germline V gene (reference sequence). CDR3 length: 15 residues. In DNA, the CDR3 is TGTGCCAGCAGCTCCCGAGGCTCTGTACAAGAGACCCAGTACTTC. This codes for CASSSRGSVQETQYF.

The J gene is TRBJ2-5, the V gene TRBV29-1; TRBD1 or TRBD2 may be the D gene (5 bases each). V lost 7 bases to trimming and J lost 5 bases, with 14 bases between them. The CDR3 length is 12 residues. The germline CDR1 and CDR2 sequences are SQVTM and ANQGSEA. As DNA, the CDR3 is TGCAGCGGGATGGGGGAAGGTGAGACCCAGTACTTC. Residues: CSGMGEGETQYF.

This clonotype was seen a single time. The rearrangement links TRBV12-3 or TRBV12-4 to TRBJ1-2; D uncertain. CDR3 length: 13 amino acids. Trimming removed 5 bases from V and 8 bases from J, with 15 bases in between. The CDR3 sequence: CASSPPLLGGYTF. In DNA, the CDR3 is TGTGCCAGCAGTCCGCCGTTGTTGGGGGGCTACACCTTC.

The chain joins TRBV7-9 to TRBJ1-3; possibly TRBD1 for D (6 bases). The V gene lost 5 bases and the J gene lost 2 bases, with 13 bases spanning the gap. The germline gives CDR1 SEHNR, CDR2 FQNEAQ (reference sequence). The CDR3 is 15 residues long. The CDR3 DNA reads as TGTGCCAGCAGCCCCCCGACAGGTCCTGGAAACACCATATATTTT. It specifies CASSPPTGPGNTIYF.

V gene TRBV20-1 combines with J gene TRBJ2-3; TRBD2 agrees at 11 bases. V lost 5 bases and J lost 0; bases outside the gene matches: 1. This CDR3 comprises 14 residues. Germline V CDR1 and CDR2: DFQATT, SNEGSKA (reference sequence). The CDR3 region is CSAGTSGSTDTQYF. The CDR3 DNA sequence: TGCAGTGCTGGGACTAGCGGCAGCACAGATACGCAGTATTTT.

The chain uses TRBV28 and TRBJ1-1; no reliable D call. This CDR3 contains 12 residues. V lost 6 bases, J lost 7 bases, and 12 bases lay in between. CDR1 and CDR2 from the germline V gene are MDHEN and SYDVKM. CDR3 protein: CASSRVRIEAFF. DNA for the CDR3: TGTGCCAGCAGCCGGGTCAGGATTGAAGCTTTCTTT.

The chain employs TRBV6-6 and TRBJ1-6, with unresolved D. The CDR3 loop spans 13 amino acids. Between the trimmed V and J ends, which lost 8 bases and 6 bases, there was a span of 11 bases. Germline loops: CDR1 MNHNY, CDR2 SVGAGI (reference sequence). CDR3 nucleotide sequence: TGTGCCAGCCTGACGGTGATTAATTCACCCCTCCACTTT. Amino acid sequence: CASLTVINSPLHF.

V gene TRBV12-3 or TRBV12-4 combines with J gene TRBJ2-7; D is possibly TRBD2 (5 bases). The CDR3 totals 13 residues. Trimming cost V 5 bases and J 6 bases, with 14 bases left between them. This CDR3 is CASSPYGGSEQYF. CDR3 DNA sequence: TGTGCCAGCAGTCCCTATGGAGGTTCCGAGCAGTACTTC.

The chain has TRBV20-1 and TRBJ1-5; D is ambiguous. With 0 bases removed from V and 2 bases from J, the gap between germline ends came to 8 bases. The germline V gene encodes CDR1 DFQATT and CDR2 SNEGSKA (reference sequence). The CDR3 sequence is 14 residues long. CDR3 bases: TGCAGTGCTAGAGAAAACCGAGGCAATCAGCCCCAGCATTTT. Its translation: CSARENRGNQPQHF.

This chain joins TRBV24-1 and TRBJ2-3, with TRBD2 identical over 7 bases. Germline trimming cut 2 bases from V and 4 bases from J; bases unmatched to any gene: 5. Germline loops: CDR1 KGHDR, CDR2 SFDVKD. This CDR3 has 15 amino acids. This CDR3 is CATSDSQRGADTQYF. CDR3 coding DNA: TGTGCCACCAGTGATTCCCAGCGGGGAGCAGATACGCAGTATTTT.

This clonotype came up once. The CDR3 region has the DNA TGCGCCAGCAACCCTCGCCATGGCTACGAGCAGTACTTC. Protein: CASNPRHGYEQYF. The rearrangement links TRBV23-1 to TRBJ2-7; D remains unclear. TRBV23-1 falls under the ORF class, with uncertain function. The V end lost 7 bases, the J end lost 3 bases, and 13 bases lay between the germline ends. CDR3 length equals 13 residues.

This chain links TRBV28 with TRBJ2-1, with 9 bases that match TRBD2. V shed 7 bases, J shed 8 bases, and the junction held 6 bases outside the gene matches. This CDR3 has 13 amino acids. CDR1 and CDR2 from the germline V gene are MDHEN and SYDVKM. As DNA, the CDR3 is TGTGCCAGCAACGCCGGGACTAGCCATGAGCAGTTCTTC. Protein: CASNAGTSHEQFF.

In this sample, this clonotype turned up a few times. This chain uses TRBV6-4 with TRBJ2-3; TRBD2 agrees at 11 bases. Per germline, CDR1 MRHNA and CDR2 SNTAGT. The CDR3 covers 15 residues. V shed 0 bases, J shed 6 bases, and the junction held 2 bases outside the gene matches. CDR3 DNA sequence: TGTGCCAGCAGTGACTCTAGCGGGGGGGCCGATACGCAGTATTTT. This encodes CASSDSSGGADTQYF.

V usage is TRBV6-5 and J usage is TRBJ1-2; D is perhaps TRBD1 (5 bases). CDR3 length: 14 amino acids. V lost 8 bases, J lost 5 bases, and 18 bases lay in between. Germline V gene data show CDR1 as MNHEY and CDR2 as SVGAGI. For the CDR3, the DNA is TGTGCCAGCTCTTCCGGGACTCATACTTATGGCTACACCTTC. Translated: CASSSGTHTYGYTF.

V usage is TRBV11-2 and J usage is TRBJ1-2; 8 bases align to TRBD1. With V trimmed by 2 bases and J by 3 bases, 11 bases remained unmatched. Germline V gene sequence: CDR1 SGHAT, CDR2 FQNNGV. CDR3 length: 17 residues. CDR3 nucleotides: TGTGCCAGCAGCTTAAACCAGGGGGCTAAGAGTCACTATGGCTACACCTTC. It specifies CASSLNQGAKSHYGYTF. The whole variable domain, filled in from reference TRBV11-2 and TRBJ1-2, reads EAGVAQSPRYKIIEKRQSVAFWCNPISGHATLYWYQQILGQGPKLLIQFQNNGVVDDSQLPKDRFSAERLKGVDSTLKIQPAKLEDSAVYLCASSLNQGAKSHYGYTFGSGTRLTVV.

The genes are TRBV30 and TRBJ1-1, with 8 bases identical to TRBD1. V trimming: 3 bases; J trimming: 1 base; junction bases outside the gene matches: 1. This CDR3 is built from 13 residues. Germline CDR1 and CDR2: GTSNPN and SVGIG (reference sequence). This chain's CDR3 is CAWSGTGNTEAFF. CDR3 DNA: TGTGCCTGGAGCGGGACAGGGAACACTGAAGCTTTCTTT.

This clonotype was seen a few times. V is TRBV12-3 or TRBV12-4 and J is TRBJ1-2; TRBD1 matches at 7 bases. The CDR3 sequence is 13 residues long. J lost 3 bases, V lost 6 bases, and 4 bases had no gene match. The CDR3 sequence: CASSPDRDYGYTF. CDR3 in DNA: TGTGCCAGCAGCCCTGACAGGGACTATGGCTACACCTTC.

In its sample, this clonotype was seen once. The chain has TRBV20-1 and TRBJ1-5, with 8 bases fitting TRBD1. V was clipped by 7 bases and J by 6 bases; unmatched bases: 8. The CDR3 is 13 amino acids. Germline CDR1 reads DFQATT; CDR2 reads SNEGSKA (reference sequence). In DNA, the CDR3 is TGCAGTGGCCAACAGGGGGGGAGTCAGCCCCAGCATTTT. It encodes CSGQQGGSQPQHF.

The rearrangement joins TRBV3-1 to TRBJ1-5; no definite D call. Germline assignment: CDR1 LGHDT and CDR2 YNNKEL (reference sequence). The germline V and J ends were trimmed by 2 bases and 1 base, with 3 bases remaining between them. The CDR3 is 13 amino acids. CDR3 in DNA: TGTGCCAGCAGCCAAACGAGCAATCAGCCCCAGCATTTT. This sequence encodes CASSQTSNQPQHF.

This sequence joins TRBV5-5 and TRBJ2-3; a weak D match, TRBD1 (5 bases). V gave up 1 base and J gave up 0 bases, with 12 bases separating them. In germline, CDR1 is SGHKS, CDR2 YYEKEE (reference sequence). The CDR3 totals 16 residues. CDR3 region: CASSLYETASTDTQYF. Written as DNA, the CDR3 is TGTGCCAGCAGCTTGTACGAGACAGCTAGCACAGATACGCAGTATTTT.

This chain connects TRBV6-2 or TRBV6-3 to TRBJ2-2, with D unresolved. Germline CDR1 reads MNHEY; CDR2 reads SVGEGT. Trimming stripped 7 bases from V and 7 bases from J, with 7 bases between. The CDR3 is 11 residues long. CDR3 coding DNA: TGTGCCAGCAATAACGGCGGGGAGCTGTTTTTT. This gives the protein CASNNGGELFF.

This clonotype was found once. The chain links TRBV30 to TRBJ1-6; TRBD1 might be the D (6 bases). The CDR3 consists of 16 residues. The V end was cut by 1 base, the J end by 0 bases, with 10 bases between. Germline V gene lookup returns CDR1 GTSNPN and CDR2 SVGIG (reference sequence). The DNA of the CDR3 is TGTGCCTGGAGTGACGACAGGAGCTCCTATAATTCACCCCTCCACTTT. Translated: CAWSDDRSSYNSPLHF.

In nucleotides, the CDR3 is TGTGCCAGCAGCCGGACAGGGTTTGAGGCTTTCTTT. Protein: CASSRTGFEAFF. This chain joins TRBV5-6 and TRBJ1-1; 8 bases are shared with TRBD1. The CDR3 extends over 12 amino acids. Trimming took 4 bases from V and 11 from J; bases not matched to a gene: 7. Germline CDR1 is SGHDT and CDR2 is YYEEEE.

The J gene is TRBJ2-7, the V gene TRBV20-1; a possible D gene is TRBD1 (5 bases). V was clipped by 3 bases and J by 5 bases, with 17 bases between them. CDR3 length equals 14 residues. CDR1 DFQATT and CDR2 SNEGSKA come from the germline V gene (reference sequence). The CDR3 spells CSASYRPGIDEQYF. In nucleotides, the CDR3 is TGCAGTGCTAGTTACAGGCCAGGTATCGACGAGCAGTACTTC.

This clonotype was detected once. This chain links TRBV29-1 with TRBJ1-3; 7 bases are a match to TRBD1. The junction had 7 bases not matched to a gene; V was cut back by 5 bases and J by 0 bases. The CDR3 is 15 amino acids. The germline CDR1 and CDR2 sequences are SQVTM and ANQGSEA. Written as DNA, the CDR3 is TGCAGCGTTCGAGGGACAGAGAGCTCTGGAAACACCATATATTTT. Amino acids: CSVRGTESSGNTIYF.